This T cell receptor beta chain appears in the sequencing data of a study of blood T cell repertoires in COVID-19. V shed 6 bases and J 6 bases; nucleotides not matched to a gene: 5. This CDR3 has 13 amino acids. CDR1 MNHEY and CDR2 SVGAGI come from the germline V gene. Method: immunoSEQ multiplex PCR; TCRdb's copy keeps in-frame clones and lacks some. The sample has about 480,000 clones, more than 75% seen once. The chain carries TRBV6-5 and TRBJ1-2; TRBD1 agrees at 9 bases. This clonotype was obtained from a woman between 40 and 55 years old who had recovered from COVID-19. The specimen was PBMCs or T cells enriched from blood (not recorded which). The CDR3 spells CASRPGQGDGYTF. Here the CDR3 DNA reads TGTGCCAGCAGACCGGGACAGGGAGATGGCTACACCTTC.